This passage covers 30 T cell receptor beta chains from one sample sequenced in a study of blood T cell repertoires in COVID-19. The repertoire was sequenced with immunoSEQ multiplex PCR; TCRdb's copy has only in-frame clones and lacks some. Of about 60,000 clones listed, almost 80% are singletons. Sequenced material: peripheral blood. These receptors all come from an elderly man with acute or convalescent COVID-19.

The rearrangement links TRBV15 to TRBJ2-6; 8 nucleotides match TRBD1. CDR1 and CDR2 (germline): LNHNV, YYDKDF (reference sequence). The CDR3 contains 19 residues. J lost 0 bases, V lost 0 bases, and 7 bases had no gene match. The CDR3 sequence: CATSRDYGTGSSGANVLTF. The CDR3 DNA sequence: TGTGCCACCAGCAGAGATTATGGGACAGGTAGCTCTGGGGCCAACGTCCTGACTTTC.

The chain recombines TRBV6-5 with TRBJ1-2, with TRBD1 matching 12 bases. V dropped 5 bases and J dropped 8; count of bases not matched to a gene: 9. Germline CDR1 MNHEY, CDR2 SVGAGI. The CDR3 totals 15 residues. CDR3 DNA: TGTGCCAGCAGTACTCCCGGGACAGGGGGCGAGGGCTACACCTTC. Protein product: CASSTPGTGGEGYTF.

The rearrangement links TRBV30 to TRBJ2-2, with a possible D match to TRBD2 (6 bases). Trimming took 3 bases from V and 4 from J, leaving 6 bases between them. CDR3 size: 12 residues. CDR1 and CDR2 from the germline V gene are GTSNPN and SVGIG (reference sequence). The CDR3 spells CAWREGTGELFF. The CDR3 DNA follows: TGTGCCTGGAGGGAGGGCACCGGGGAGCTGTTTTTT.

V usage is TRBV18 and J usage is TRBJ1-1; TRBD1 matches at 9 bases. After removal of 1 base from V and 4 bases from J, the junction contained 7 bases not matched to a gene. CDR1 KGHSH and CDR2 LQKENI come from the germline V gene. The CDR3 is 16 amino acids. CDR3 nucleotide sequence: TGTGCCAGCTCACCACGCGGGACAGGGTTGGGCACTGAAGCTTTCTTT. Its translation is CASSPRGTGLGTEAFF.

There are a few counts of this clone. V is TRBV5-4 and J is TRBJ1-4; a weak D match, TRBD1 (5 bases). From germline, CDR1 is SGHNT and CDR2 YYREEE (reference sequence). This CDR3 region has 13 residues. V was clipped by 0 bases and J by 5 bases, with 5 bases between them. The CDR3 DNA is TGTGCCAGCAGCTTGGCAGGGAATGAAAAACTGTTTTTT. This translates into CASSLAGNEKLFF.

The rearrangement joins TRBV2 to TRBJ1-2, with D hard to call. The CDR3 covers 14 residues. Germline V gene lookup returns CDR1 SNHLY and CDR2 FYNNEI. The V gene lost 0 bases and the J gene lost 4 bases, with 9 bases spanning the gap. DNA of the CDR3: TGTGCCAGCAGTGAAGCCCCGCGGCCCTATGGCTACACCTTC. Its translation: CASSEAPRPYGYTF.

CDR3 sequence (DNA): TGTGCCAGCAGCTCGGGACAGGGTCCCCACGAGCAGTACTTC. Translated, it gives CASSSGQGPHEQYF. The V gene is TRBV7-2, the J gene TRBJ2-7; 9 positions agree with TRBD1. This CDR3 has 14 residues. The V segment lost 4 bases and the J segment 5 bases; nucleotides outside the gene matches: 6. Per germline, CDR1 SGHTA and CDR2 FQGNSA. The full variable domain, completed using reference TRBV7-2 and TRBJ2-7, is GAGVSQSPSNKVTEKGKDVELRCDPISGHTALYWYRQSLGQGLEFLIYFQGNSAPDKSGLPSDRFSAERTGGSVSTLTIQRTQQEDSAVYLCASSSGQGPHEQYFGPGTRLTVT.

The gene calls are TRBV4-1 and TRBJ1-3; D uncertain. The CDR3 consists of 16 residues. Germline loops: CDR1 MGHRA, CDR2 YSYEKL. V shed 4 bases and J shed 0 bases, with 13 bases lying between them. The CDR3 is CASSPGMARSGNTIYF. As DNA, the CDR3 is TGCGCCAGCAGCCCCGGGATGGCCCGCTCTGGAAACACCATATATTTT.

The gene calls are TRBV7-9 and TRBJ1-2; D not certain. The CDR3 contains 13 residues. CDR1 and CDR2 (germline): SEHNR, FQNEAQ (reference sequence). V was trimmed by 2 bases and J by 7 bases, leaving 11 bases between them. In DNA form, the CDR3 reads TGTGCCAGCAGCTTATTGACACTCGGTGGCTACACCTTC. This encodes CASSLLTLGGYTF.

V usage is TRBV18 and J usage is TRBJ1-2, with D hard to call. The CDR3 runs 13 residues. The ends were cut back, 1 base at V and 8 bases at J, with 11 bases in the middle. Germline V CDR1 and CDR2: KGHSH, LQKENI. The CDR3 sequence: CASSPLPEEGYTF. The CDR3 DNA follows: TGTGCCAGCTCACCACTCCCGGAGGAAGGCTACACCTTC.

The rearrangement links TRBV29-1 to TRBJ2-1; a weak D match, TRBD1 (6 bases). With 2 bases removed from V and 0 bases from J, the gap between germline ends came to 14 bases. The CDR3 runs 16 residues. The germline CDR1 and CDR2 sequences are SQVTM and ANQGSEA. This CDR3 is CSVEIGQGSSYNEQFF. Written as DNA, the CDR3 is TGCAGCGTTGAAATTGGGCAGGGGAGCTCCTACAATGAGCAGTTCTTC.

The rearrangement uses TRBV7-2 and TRBJ2-7, with 9 nucleotides matching TRBD2. The CDR3 contains 15 residues. Germline CDR1 is SGHTA and CDR2 is FQGNSA. The V segment lost 1 base and the J segment 7 bases; nucleotides outside the gene matches: 8. The CDR3 bases are TGTGCCAGCAGCTTAGATGGCGGGGGGGCGAGAGAGCAGTACTTC. Its protein product is CASSLDGGGAREQYF.

The chain couples TRBV18 to TRBJ1-1; no clear D. Trimming took off 3 bases at V and 5 bases at J, with 7 bases between the two ends. The CDR3 consists of 12 residues. Germline-derived CDR1 and CDR2 are KGHSH and LQKENI. CDR3 DNA: TGTGCCAGCTCACCTGATCGGACTGAAGCTTTCTTT. This gives the protein CASSPDRTEAFF.

This clone was detected a few times. This sequence joins TRBV6-1 and TRBJ2-1; D perhaps matches TRBD2 (6 bases). Germline CDR1 is MNHNS and CDR2 is SASEGT. CDR3 length equals 15 residues. V was pared by 2 bases and J by 8 bases, with 16 bases between. The CDR3 nucleotides are TGTGCCAGCAGTGAAAGAAGTGCGACTAGGGATGAGCAGTTCTTC. It translates to CASSERSATRDEQFF.

The CDR3 coding sequence is TGTGCCTGGAGTTGGGGCGGGGGAGTCAACGAGCAGTACTTC. Encoded protein: CAWSWGGGVNEQYF. The rearrangement uses TRBV30 and TRBJ2-7; 7 nucleotides agree with TRBD2. Germline V gene sequence: CDR1 GTSNPN, CDR2 SVGIG (reference sequence). The V gene end was trimmed by 2 bases and the J gene end by 5 bases; junction bases not matched to a gene: 9. The CDR3 totals 14 residues.

The chain employs TRBV6-5 and TRBJ2-1; D is possibly TRBD2 (5 bases). This CDR3 comprises 13 residues. Germline CDR1 and CDR2: MNHEY and SVGAGI. The V end lost 8 bases, the J end lost 9 bases, and 17 bases lay between the germline ends. The CDR3 sequence: CASSFGVRVEQFF. The CDR3 DNA reads TGTGCCAGCTCCTTCGGGGTTAGGGTTGAGCAGTTCTTC.

The genes are TRBV4-2 and TRBJ1-5, with D unresolved. There are 16 residues in the CDR3. Trimming took off 0 bases at V and 3 bases at J, with 12 bases between the two ends. CDR1 and CDR2 (germline): LGHNA, YNFKEQ. DNA for the CDR3: TGTGCCAGCAGCCAAGACTCGGGTAATAACAATCAGCCCCAGCATTTT. Translating gives CASSQDSGNNNQPQHF.

The rearrangement links TRBV28 to TRBJ1-2, with D unresolved. This CDR3 region has 13 residues. V lost 3 bases to trimming and J lost 2 bases, with 7 bases between them. Germline V gene data show CDR1 as MDHEN and CDR2 as SYDVKM. CDR3 in amino acids: CASSFGANYGYTF. CDR3 nucleotides: TGTGCCAGCAGTTTTGGAGCAAACTATGGCTACACCTTC.

The chain couples TRBV9 to TRBJ1-1, with D unclear. The germline V gene encodes CDR1 SGDLS and CDR2 YYNGEE. With 4 bases removed from V and 8 bases from J, the gap between germline ends came to 18 bases. The CDR3 extends over 14 amino acids. In nucleotides, the CDR3 is TGTGCCAGCAGCCTCCTCCCGCAGAACGGGGAAGCTTTCTTT. It encodes CASSLLPQNGEAFF.

The table lists this clone with a count of one. Within the sample, other DNA sequences also encode this same CDR3. As DNA, the CDR3 is TGTGCCAGCAGCTTCGGGGGTGGGCAGCCCCAGCATTTT. As protein: CASSFGGGQPQHF. The chain carries TRBV5-4 and TRBJ1-5; D may be TRBD1 (5 bases). This CDR3 comprises 13 residues. Germline loops: CDR1 SGHNT, CDR2 YYREEE (reference sequence). V dropped 2 bases and J dropped 7 bases, with 10 bases sitting between them. The full variable domain, in which reference TRBV5-4 and TRBJ1-5 provide the parts outside the CDR3, is ETGVTQSPTHLIKTRGQQVTLRCSSQSGHNTVSWYQQALGQGPQFIFQYYREEENGRGNFPPRFSGLQFPNYSSELNVNALELDDSALYLCASSFGGGQPQHFGDGTRLSIL.

The chain links TRBV18 to TRBJ1-2, with D uncertain. The germline V gene encodes CDR1 KGHSH and CDR2 LQKENI. V lost 3 bases and J lost 0, with 11 bases in between. The CDR3 is made up of 15 amino acids. CDR3 in DNA: TGTGCCAGCTCACCGGCTCCTCAAGCTAACTATGGCTACACCTTC. Protein product: CASSPAPQANYGYTF.

This clone came up a few times. The genes are TRBV9 and TRBJ1-5, with 8 bases matching TRBD1. In germline, CDR1 is SGDLS, CDR2 YYNGEE. V was pared by 3 bases and J by 6 bases, with 8 bases of the junction left unmatched. CDR3 length equals 15 residues. As DNA, the CDR3 is TGTGCCAGCAGCGCCCAGGGGGCGCGTGGTCAGCCCCAGCATTTT. Translated: CASSAQGARGQPQHF.

This chain joins TRBV5-1 and TRBJ2-5; D is possibly TRBD1 (5 bases). This CDR3 spans 14 amino acids. CDR1 and CDR2 from the germline V gene are SGHRS and YFSETQ. The V and J ends lost 3 bases and 1 base respectively, with 10 bases between them. The CDR3 region has the DNA TGCGCCAGCAGCTCCTCAGGGTTCCAAGAGACCCAGTACTTC. It encodes CASSSSGFQETQYF.

This clone was seen ten or more times. V and J are TRBV9 and TRBJ1-1; 10 bases line up with TRBD1. Germline values: CDR1 SGDLS, CDR2 YYNGEE. Trimming took 2 bases from V and 1 from J; bases not matched to a gene: 2. The CDR3 has 15 amino acids. The CDR3 protein is CASSVGTGANTEAFF. The CDR3 region has the DNA TGTGCCAGCAGCGTGGGGACAGGGGCGAACACTGAAGCTTTCTTT.

This chain connects TRBV5-4 to TRBJ2-3, with 14 positions matching TRBD2. The V gene's germline CDR1 is SGHNT and CDR2 YYREEE (reference sequence). CDR3 length: 17 amino acids. The V gene end was trimmed by 4 bases and the J gene end by 4 bases; junction bases not matched to a gene: 8. This chain's CDR3 is CASSTPGLAGVPDTQYF. The DNA for the CDR3 is TGTGCCAGCAGCACCCCGGGACTAGCGGGAGTCCCAGATACGCAGTATTTT.

This clone was observed a few times. The V and J genes are TRBV12-3 or TRBV12-4 and TRBJ1-1; a possible D gene is TRBD1 (5 bases). This CDR3 region has 13 residues. Trimming cost V 5 bases and J 3 bases, with 10 bases left between them. This chain's CDR3 is CASSPGVDTEAFF. In DNA, the CDR3 is TGTGCCAGCAGTCCGGGGGTTGACACTGAAGCTTTCTTT.

This clone was detected only a few times. The chain links TRBV14 to TRBJ1-3, with D uncertain. The germline gives CDR1 SGHDN, CDR2 FVKESK. V lost 4 bases and J 4 bases, leaving 11 bases between the germline ends. CDR3 length: 14 residues. As DNA, the CDR3 is TGTGCCAGCAGCCGTGACATTGCAGGAAACACCATATATTTT. Its protein product is CASSRDIAGNTIYF.

This chain links TRBV5-1 with TRBJ2-3; 9 bases are a match to TRBD2. The germline V gene has CDR1 SGHRS and CDR2 YFSETQ. The CDR3 is 16 residues long. Losses at the gene ends were 2 bases for V and 1 base for J; bases not matched to a gene: 5. In nucleotides, the CDR3 is TGCGCCAGCAGCTTCCGGGGACTAGCAGGCACAGATACGCAGTATTTT. It is translated as CASSFRGLAGTDTQYF.

The table lists this clone with a count of one. The chain recombines TRBV4-1 with TRBJ2-1, with 9 bases matching TRBD2. Germline-derived CDR1 and CDR2 are MGHRA and YSYEKL. V was clipped by 1 base and J by 1 base; unmatched bases: 5. The CDR3 length is 17 residues. This chain's CDR3 is CASSQVVAGVSYNEQFF. The DNA of the CDR3 is TGCGCCAGCAGCCAAGTTGTAGCGGGAGTGTCCTACAATGAGCAGTTCTTC.

This clone showed up just once. V usage is TRBV7-8 and J usage is TRBJ2-2; D is ambiguous. Per the germline V gene, CDR1 is SGHVS and CDR2 is FQNEAQ. The V and J ends lost 5 bases and 0 bases respectively, with 16 bases between them. The CDR3 totals 17 residues. CDR3 in amino acids: CASSPRVERANTGELFF. The CDR3 DNA reads TGTGCCAGCAGCCCCCGCGTCGAGCGAGCGAACACCGGGGAGCTGTTTTTT.